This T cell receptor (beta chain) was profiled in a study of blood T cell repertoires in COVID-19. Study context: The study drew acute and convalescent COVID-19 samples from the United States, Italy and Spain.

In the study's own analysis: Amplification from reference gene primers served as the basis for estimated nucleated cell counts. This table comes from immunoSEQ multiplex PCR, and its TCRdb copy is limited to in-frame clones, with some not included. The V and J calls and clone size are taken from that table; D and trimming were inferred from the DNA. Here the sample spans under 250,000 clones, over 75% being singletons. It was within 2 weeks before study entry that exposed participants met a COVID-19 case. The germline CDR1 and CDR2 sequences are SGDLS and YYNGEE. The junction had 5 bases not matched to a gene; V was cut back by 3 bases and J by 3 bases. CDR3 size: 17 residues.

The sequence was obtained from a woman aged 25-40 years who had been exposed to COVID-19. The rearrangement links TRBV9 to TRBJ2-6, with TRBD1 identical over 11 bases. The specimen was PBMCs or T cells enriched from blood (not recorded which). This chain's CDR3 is CASSAGTGGFGANVLTF. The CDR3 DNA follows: TGTGCCAGCAGCGCCGGGACAGGGGGTTTTGGGGCCAACGTCCTGACTTTC.